This T cell receptor (beta chain) is from a study of shared clonotypes between healthy human individuals. Looking at the study overall: Each donor's CD4 naive and CD4 memory cells filled three plates apiece, CD8 naive two, and CD8 memory one. Study-level points and caveats: Larger estimated richness was generally seen in naive subsets than in memory subsets. Approximately 5.1% was the fraction of naive CD4 clonotypes found shared across a few donors.

The V end lost 0 bases, the J end lost 0 bases, and 24 bases lay between the germline ends. CDR3 size: 20 residues. All the donors were Caucasian adults who lived in Nashville, Tennessee. This table comes from immunoSEQ multiplex PCR, and its TCRdb copy is limited to in-frame clones, with some not included. The table lists approximately 2.5 million clones, 90% to 95% of them singletons. For this clone: Its antigen is unknown.

The clonotype originates from a man younger than 35 in good health. Material for sequencing was naive CD4+ T cells sorted from blood. Stated subset: CD45RA+ positively selected. This chain connects TRBV23-1 to TRBJ2-7; D may be TRBD2 (6 bases). TRBV23-1 is recorded as an ORF, its role being uncertain. CDR3 loop: CASSQSGGPPLPSSSYEQYF. The CDR3 region has the DNA TGCGCCAGCAGTCAATCCGGGGGTCCTCCCCTACCGTCTAGCTCCTACGAGCAGTACTTC.